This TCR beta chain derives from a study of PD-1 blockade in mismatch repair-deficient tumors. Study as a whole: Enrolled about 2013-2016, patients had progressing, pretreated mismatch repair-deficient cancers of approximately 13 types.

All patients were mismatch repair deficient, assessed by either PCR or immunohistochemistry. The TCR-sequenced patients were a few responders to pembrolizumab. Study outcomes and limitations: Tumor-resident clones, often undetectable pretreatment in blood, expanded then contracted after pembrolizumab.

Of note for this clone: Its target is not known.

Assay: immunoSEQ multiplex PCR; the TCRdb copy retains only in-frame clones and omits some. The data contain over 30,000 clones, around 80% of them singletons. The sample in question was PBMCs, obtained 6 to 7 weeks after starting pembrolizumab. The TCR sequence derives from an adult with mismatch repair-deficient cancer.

This chain's CDR3 is CASSSNTGVTEAFF. CDR3 nucleotides: TGTGCCAGCAGCTCCAATACAGGGGTCACTGAAGCTTTCTTT. The genes are TRBV7-9 and TRBJ1-1; TRBD1 aligns across 7 bases. The CDR3 length is 14 residues. Germline CDR1 SEHNR, CDR2 FQNEAQ (reference sequence). V lost 4 bases, J lost 4 bases, and 6 bases stayed unmatched.